The entry that follows covers one T cell receptor (beta chain) sequence. V trimming: 6 bases; J trimming: 5 bases; junction bases outside the gene matches: 11. Germline CDR1 MNHEY, CDR2 SVGEGT. There are 17 residues in the CDR3. The sample belongs to a study of blood T cell repertoires in COVID-19. Study details: Sites in the United States, Italy and Spain provided acute and convalescent COVID-19 samples.

Clones were sequenced by immunoSEQ multiplex PCR, and TCRdb holds only the in-frame ones, with some missing. Of 160,000 or so clones listed, roughly 84% are singletons. The sequence was collected from a man between 35 and 55 years old with acute or convalescent COVID-19. Sequenced sample: peripheral blood. The rearrangement links TRBV6-2 or TRBV6-3 to TRBJ2-3; 13 positions match TRBD2. Here the CDR3 reads CASSPRGLAGTGDTQYF. As DNA, the CDR3 is TGTGCCAGCAGCCCTCGGGGACTAGCGGGGACCGGAGATACGCAGTATTTT.